This T cell receptor beta chain comes out of a study of Ad26.COV2.S vaccination and SARS-CoV-2 variants. Whole-study context: The study gave Ad26.COV2.S intramuscularly, once or twice 56 days apart.

Findings of the study overall: Measurement of non-spike TCR breadth gave similar results in vaccine and placebo recipients.

The CDR3 totals 15 residues. Germline V CDR1 and CDR2: MGHDK, SYGVNS. V was trimmed by 4 bases and J by 0 bases, leaving 13 bases between them. The treatment is: about 20 received Ad26.COV2.S at low or high dose, single or two shots; 5 received placebo; per-sample allocation not given. Day 63 following the first vaccine or placebo injection was when the samples were taken. This adult donor, from Boston, was 18-55 years old. It was Wuhan-strain SARS-CoV-2 spike that the Ad26 vaccine vector expressed. This table comes from immunoSEQ multiplex PCR, and its TCRdb copy is limited to in-frame clones, with some not included. The data hold over 450,000 clones, with around 89% observed a single time. Details on this clone: No antigen is known for it.

The receptor was derived from a person between 18 and 65 years old who received the Ad26.COV2.S COVID-19 vaccine or a placebo. Here the sequenced sample was peripheral blood, taken in a trial of Ad26.COV2.S vaccine versus placebo. The chain joins TRBV25-1 to TRBJ2-7; D uncertain. CDR3 residues: CASSAPGSLSYEQYF. The DNA for the CDR3 is TGTGCCAGCAGTGCCCCCGGGTCCCTCTCCTACGAGCAGTACTTC.